This T cell receptor (beta chain) was documented in a study of OX40 agonist ivuxolimab in advanced cancers. Overall study context: Three patients responded partially, comprising one with hepatocellular carcinoma and two with cutaneous melanoma.

Baseline was the first blood sampling point, followed by cycle 4 day 1 and cycle 7 day 1. General observations from the study: What antigens the expanded peripheral T cells recognized was never established. In CD8+ T cells, expanded clones were on average more numerous than in CD4+.

This CDR3 has 16 amino acids. CDR1 is KGHSH, CDR2 LQKENI, per germline. The V and J ends lost 2 bases and 1 base respectively, with 14 bases between them. A word on this clone: Its antigen is as yet unknown.

Data came from immunoSEQ multiplex PCR; TCRdb stores just in-frame clones and leaves some out. Of about 60,000 clones detected, roughly nine tenths appear once; the ten largest clones hold more than 15%. The chain recombines TRBV18 with TRBJ1-1, with D possibly being TRBD1 (6 bases). The sequence came from an adult with an advanced solid tumor such as melanoma, head and neck, liver or kidney cancer. The sample here was CD4+ or CD8+ T cells sorted from blood, taken in a trial of the OX40 agonist ivuxolimab. The CDR3 here is CASSPKAVGQNTEAFF. For the CDR3, the DNA is TGTGCCAGCTCACCAAAGGCGGTGGGACAGAACACTGAAGCTTTCTTT.